Below are 14 T cell receptor beta chains sequenced from a single sample in a study of cytomegalovirus exposure and HLA in healthy donors. 60 Vbeta and 13 Jbeta primers were used in PCR. TCRdb keeps only in-frame clones here, not all; method: immunoSEQ multiplex PCR. Found here are 200,000 to 300,000 clones, roughly 86% of them singletons; the top ten hold 2%. Sequenced sample: PBMCs. These receptors all come from a woman between 40 and 50 years old in good health and CMV-seropositive.

The rearrangement uses TRBV12-5 and TRBJ2-7, with 8 bases aligning to TRBD1. Germline V gene data show CDR1 as LGHNT and CDR2 as FRNRAP. V lost 8 bases and J lost 5; bases outside the gene matches: 14. This CDR3 comprises 15 residues. Written as DNA, the CDR3 is TGTGCTAGTCGCCCAGGTGGGCAGGGGGCTCACGAGCAGTACTTC. It is translated as CASRPGGQGAHEQYF.

V gene TRBV5-4 combines with J gene TRBJ2-2, with a weak D call TRBD1 (6 bases). V was clipped by 2 bases and J by 4 bases, with 6 bases between them. The CDR3 contains 13 residues. The germline V gene encodes CDR1 SGHNT and CDR2 YYREEE (reference sequence). The CDR3 sequence: CASSLGGTGELFF. The CDR3 DNA follows: TGTGCCAGCAGCTTAGGGGGCACCGGGGAGCTGTTTTTT.

The gene calls are TRBV6-6 and TRBJ2-7, with 10 bases identical to TRBD2. Germline trimming cut 2 bases from V and 5 bases from J; bases unmatched to any gene: 9. The CDR3 has 16 residues. CDR1 is MNHNY and CDR2 is SVGAGI in the germline V gene (reference sequence). CDR3 in DNA: TGTGCCAGCAGTTACCTACGCCCAGCGGGAGGGAACGAGCAGTACTTC. Amino acid sequence: CASSYLRPAGGNEQYF.

The chain couples TRBV11-3 to TRBJ1-4, with 10 bases aligning to TRBD1. CDR3 length: 14 amino acids. Germline values: CDR1 SGHNT, CDR2 YENEEA. The V segment lost 5 bases and the J segment 7 bases; nucleotides outside the gene matches: 4. The CDR3 DNA is TGTGCCAGCAGCCGGGACAGGGGAAGTGAAAAACTGTTTTTT. Amino acid sequence: CASSRDRGSEKLFF.

This clone was found once. The gene calls are TRBV15 and TRBJ2-1; D is uncertain. In germline, CDR1 is LNHNV, CDR2 YYDKDF (reference sequence). V dropped 5 bases and J dropped 2 bases, with 10 bases sitting between them. The CDR3 is 14 amino acids. The CDR3 nucleotides are TGTGCCACCAGCCCAGGTCACGCCTACAATGAGCAGTTCTTC. Translation gives CATSPGHAYNEQFF.

The V call is TRBV10-3, the J call TRBJ1-6; the match to TRBD1 covers 7 bases. In germline, CDR1 is ENHRY, CDR2 SYGVKD. This CDR3 spans 15 amino acids. V trimming: 3 bases; J trimming: 13 bases; junction bases outside the gene matches: 12. The CDR3 here is CAISDGGQPSPPLHF. The DNA of the CDR3 is TGTGCCATCAGTGATGGGGGACAGCCATCGCCGCCCCTCCACTTT.

The chain combines TRBV4-3 with TRBJ2-1; 12 bases are a match to TRBD2. This CDR3 has 15 residues. The germline CDR1 and CDR2 sequences are LGHNA and YSLEER. Trimming cost V 4 bases and J 5 bases; bases outside gene matches: 3. The CDR3 coding sequence is TGCGCCAGCAGCCTTGGACTAGCGGGAAACAATGAGCAGTTCTTC. It specifies CASSLGLAGNNEQFF.

The chain joins TRBV29-1 to TRBJ2-7, with unresolved D. Germline assignment: CDR1 SQVTM and CDR2 ANQGSEA. Trimming cost V 1 base and J 0 bases, with 10 bases left between them. The CDR3 has 14 amino acids. The CDR3 loop reads CSVEVSTSSYEQYF. CDR3 DNA: TGCAGCGTTGAAGTTTCCACCAGCTCCTACGAGCAGTACTTC.

The chain employs TRBV11-3 and TRBJ2-1; the D is unclear. The CDR3 extends over 12 amino acids. CDR1 and CDR2 from the germline V gene are SGHNT and YENEEA. V was trimmed by 3 bases and J by 5 bases, leaving 5 bases between them. CDR3 coding DNA: TGTGCCAGCAGCTTTATCCACAATGAGCAGTTCTTC. This codes for CASSFIHNEQFF.

This clone was observed a handful of times. The chain is built from TRBV6-6 and TRBJ1-2; D unresolved. The CDR3 runs to 15 residues. CDR1 MNHNY and CDR2 SVGAGI come from the germline V gene (reference sequence). V shed 0 bases and J shed 4 bases, with 12 bases lying between them. CDR3 sequence (DNA): TGTGCCAGCAGTTACTCGATAACAGACCTCTATGGCTACACCTTC. It encodes CASSYSITDLYGYTF.

Here the CDR3 reads CASSRTANQPQHF. In DNA, the CDR3 is TGTGCCAGCAGCAGGACAGCCAATCAGCCCCAGCATTTT. The chain is built from TRBV7-9 and TRBJ1-5, with D perhaps TRBD1 (6 bases). This CDR3 comprises 13 residues. Germline CDR1 SEHNR, CDR2 FQNEAQ (reference sequence). V dropped 5 bases and J dropped 3 bases, with 8 bases sitting between them. The full variable domain, with the rest looked up from reference TRBV7-9 and TRBJ1-5, is DTGVSQNPRHKITKRGQNVTFRCDPISEHNRLYWYRQTLGQGPEFLTYFQNEAQLEKSRLLSDRFSAERPKGSFSTLEIQRTEQGDSAMYLCASSRTANQPQHFGDGTRLSIL.

The V call is TRBV29-1, the J call TRBJ2-1, with 12 bases lining up with TRBD2. This CDR3 is built from 20 residues. Germline CDR1 and CDR2: SQVTM and ANQGSEA. V was pared by 6 bases and J by 5 bases, with 23 bases of the junction left unmatched. Here the CDR3 DNA reads TGCAGCGTAAGAGGACTAGCGGGGAGGATCCAAGTCGAAGGAGACAATGAGCAGTTCTTC. This sequence encodes CSVRGLAGRIQVEGDNEQFF.

J is TRBJ2-7 and V is TRBV6-6; tentatively, D is TRBD2 (6 bases). Trimming removed 2 bases from V and 1 base from J, with 15 bases in between. Germline values: CDR1 MNHNY, CDR2 SVGAGI (reference sequence). The CDR3 runs to 16 residues. The CDR3 is CASSYGGGTRSYEQYF. The CDR3, as DNA: TGTGCCAGCAGTTACGGCGGCGGGACGAGGTCCTACGAGCAGTACTTC.

The rearrangement joins TRBV7-6 to TRBJ2-3; D possibly corresponds to TRBD2 (6 bases). This CDR3 contains 13 residues. Germline assignment: CDR1 SGHVS and CDR2 FNYEAQ. V lost 5 bases and J 6 bases, leaving 12 bases between the germline ends. CDR3 nucleotides: TGTGCCAGCAGCCCGACCCGGGGGGATACGCAGTATTTT. Amino acids: CASSPTRGDTQYF.